Presented here are 4 T cell receptor beta chains from one specimen sequenced in a study of shared clonotypes between healthy human individuals. The method was immunoSEQ multiplex PCR; TCRdb's version includes in-frame clones alone and lacks a portion of them. The table shows some 2.4 million clones, with approximately 93% occurring only once. Input material: naive CD4+ T cells from PBMCs. Subset denoted: CD45RA+ positively selected. The receptors come from a young man in good health. Some clones in this sample may be carry-over from other donors' samples.

Details on this clone: Different DNA sequences within this sample yield the same CDR3. The chain recombines TRBV5-1 with TRBJ2-7; maybe TRBD2 (6 bases). This CDR3 comprises 14 residues. V was clipped by 4 bases and J by 1 base, with 12 bases between them. CDR1 and CDR2 from the germline V gene are SGHRS and YFSETQ. The chain's CDR3 is CASSPEGSSYEQYF. The CDR3 bases are TGCGCCAGCAGCCCGGAGGGTTCGTCCTACGAGCAGTACTTC. Full variable domain (missing parts from reference TRBV5-1 and TRBJ2-7): KAGVTQTPRYLIKTRGQQVTLSCSPISGHRSVSWYQQTPGQGLQFLFEYFSETQRNKGNFPGRFSGRQFSNSRSEMNVSTLELGDSALYLCASSPEGSSYEQYFGPGTRLTVT.

V usage is TRBV15 and J usage is TRBJ2-7; 11 positions agree with TRBD1. Germline-derived CDR1 and CDR2 are LNHNV and YYDKDF (reference sequence). The CDR3 runs to 14 residues. Unmatched junction bases numbered 12, after V lost 5 bases and J lost 12 bases. CDR3 loop: CATSPYGQGAEWYF. CDR3 bases: TGTGCCACCAGCCCCTACGGACAGGGGGCGGAGTGGTACTTC.

The chain couples TRBV6-1 to TRBJ1-1; no definite D call. The V gene's germline CDR1 is MNHNS and CDR2 SASEGT. The CDR3 extends over 13 amino acids. The V gene lost 2 bases and the J gene lost 2 bases, with 6 bases spanning the gap. CDR3 protein: CASSESGNTEAFF. The DNA for the CDR3 is TGTGCCAGCAGTGAAAGTGGAAACACTGAAGCTTTCTTT.

The chain has TRBV28 and TRBJ2-3, with 8 nucleotides matching TRBD1. CDR3 size: 16 residues. The junction had 15 bases not matched to a gene; V was cut back by 6 bases and J by 7 bases. CDR1 is MDHEN and CDR2 is SYDVKM in the germline V gene. The CDR3 sequence is CASSTQGAAAWHTQYF. DNA for the CDR3: TGTGCCAGCAGCACTCAGGGGGCAGCGGCGTGGCATACGCAGTATTTT.